This is a list of T cell receptor beta chains from one sample in a study of control samples from healthy donors and cancer patients. Profiled with immunoSEQ multiplex PCR; TCRdb holds only in-frame clones, not every one. The sample consists of tens of thousands of clones, over 85% of them appearing once. The specimen sequenced was PBMCs. The receptors derive from a man aged 40-50 years with colorectal cancer. Each CDR3 is given with its conserved first and last residue. A D gene is named only where the DNA matches it firmly. Some rows have no size entry. The others give once, few or many, or a class for an expanded clone.

V gene	D gene	clone size	J gene	CDR3 protein	CDR3 DNA
TRBV30	NA	NA	TRBJ1-1	CAWSPLGGTEAFF	TGTGCCTGGAGTCCTTTAGGCGGAACTGAAGCTTTCTTT
TRBV2	NA	NA	TRBJ1-4	CASRDSRMWTVSEKLFF	TGTGCCAGCAGAGACTCACGGATGTGGACAGTGAGCGAAAAACTGTTTTTT
TRBV12-5	NA	NA	TRBJ2-1	CASENWGTKGVQFF	TGTGCTAGTGAGAACTGGGGGACCAAGGGTGTTCAGTTCTTC
TRBV13	NA	few	TRBJ2-3	CASSLDRSTSDTQYF	TGTGCCAGCAGCTTAGACCGTTCTACCTCAGATACGCAGTATTTT
TRBV5-1	NA	NA	TRBJ2-3	CASAVSDTQYF	TGCGCCAGCGCCGTCTCAGATACGCAGTATTTT
TRBV5-1	NA	NA	TRBJ2-3	CASSPTQGRGTDTQYF	TGCGCCAGCAGCCCAACGCAGGGGAGGGGCACAGATACGCAGTATTTT
TRBV7-2	NA	NA	TRBJ1-1	CASSYGGRDLTEAFF	TGTGCCAGCAGCTACGGGGGGAGGGATCTCACTGAAGCTTTCTTT
TRBV18	NA	NA	TRBJ2-2	CASSLRQVGELFF	TGTGCCAGCTCACTCAGACAGGTCGGGGAGCTGTTTTTT
TRBV9	TRBD2	NA	TRBJ2-7	CASSPGTILIEQYF	TGTGCCAGCAGCCCCGGGACTATTCTGATCGAGCAGTACTTC
TRBV3-1/TRBV3-2	NA	NA	TRBJ1-6	CASSQGQGASPLHF	TGTGCCAGCAGCCAAGGGCAGGGAGCGTCACCCCTCCACTTT
TRBV2	NA	once	TRBJ2-2	CASSPTRTGELFF	TGTGCCAGCAGTCCAACTAGAACCGGGGAGCTGTTTTTT
TRBV7-9	TRBD1	NA	TRBJ2-7	CASSRHAMKGQGYEQYF	TGTGCCAGCAGCCGACATGCCATGAAGGGACAGGGCTACGAGCAGTACTTC
TRBV5-1	NA	once	TRBJ2-5	CASSPRGPRQETQYF	TGCGCCAGTTCCCCACGGGGCCCCCGGCAAGAGACCCAGTACTTC
TRBV9	NA	NA	TRBJ1-1	CASSTTNSGTEAFF	TGTGCCAGCAGCACTACCAATTCGGGCACTGAAGCTTTCTTT
TRBV24-1	NA	NA	TRBJ2-1	CATSDPQGGNNEQFF	TGTGCCACCAGTGACCCCCAAGGGGGAAACAATGAGCAGTTCTTC
TRBV27	TRBD1	NA	TRBJ2-2	CASSLGNRGSNTGELFF	TGTGCCAGCAGTTTGGGAAACAGGGGATCAAACACCGGGGAGCTGTTTTTT
TRBV5-6	NA	NA	TRBJ2-1	CASSPLSSYNEQFF	TGTGCCAGCAGCCCCTTAAGCTCCTACAATGAGCAGTTCTTC
TRBV7-9	NA	NA	TRBJ2-5	CASSLARWGPETQYF	TGTGCCAGCAGCTTAGCGCGGTGGGGGCCGGAGACCCAGTACTTC
TRBV4-1	TRBD2	NA	TRBJ2-2	CASSQNSGRITGELFF	TGCGCCAGCAGCCAAAATAGCGGGAGGATTACCGGGGAGCTGTTTTTT
TRBV5-3	TRBD2	NA	TRBJ2-7	CARSGADGLAEQYF	TGTGCCAGAAGCGGTGCCGATGGACTAGCGGAGCAGTACTTC
TRBV7-9	NA	NA	TRBJ2-1	CASSPKSSAREQFF	TGTGCCAGCAGCCCAAAGAGTTCGGCCCGTGAGCAGTTCTTC
TRBV28	TRBD1	NA	TRBJ1-1	CASSWTGGVTEAFF	TGTGCCAGCAGTTGGACAGGAGGTGTTACTGAAGCTTTCTTT
TRBV19	TRBD1	NA	TRBJ1-2	CASSGQGADYGYTF	TGTGCCAGTAGCGGACAGGGGGCGGACTATGGCTACACCTTC
TRBV20-1	NA	NA	TRBJ2-1	CSASELWEAKRNEQFF	TGCAGTGCTAGTGAGTTGTGGGAGGCGAAACGAAATGAGCAGTTCTTC
TRBV7-8	TRBD1	NA	TRBJ1-1	CASSRQGSTEAFF	TGTGCCAGCAGTCGACAGGGGAGTACTGAAGCTTTCTTT
TRBV19	NA	NA	TRBJ2-7	CASSIDTADYRLGEQYF	TGTGCCAGTAGTATAGATACGGCCGATTACCGTTTGGGGGAGCAGTACTTC
TRBV24-1	NA	NA	TRBJ2-3	CATSDLLTDTQYF	TGTGCCACCAGTGATTTGCTAACAGATACGCAGTATTTT
TRBV28	NA	once	TRBJ2-7	CASTSGRYEQYF	TGTGCCAGCACCTCTGGGCGTTACGAGCAGTACTTC
TRBV5-4	TRBD2	NA	TRBJ2-2	CASSLAGGSTGELFF	TGTGCCAGCAGCCTAGCGGGAGGGAGCACCGGGGAGCTGTTTTTT
TRBV12-5	TRBD2	NA	TRBJ2-5	CASGLVVLAGGALETQYF	TGTGCTAGTGGTTTGGTAGTGTTAGCGGGAGGGGCTTTGGAGACCCAGTACTTC
TRBV6-5	TRBD1	NA	TRBJ2-4	CASRTDRGAKNIQYF	TGTGCCAGCAGGACGGACAGGGGAGCCAAAAACATTCAGTACTTC